This T cell receptor beta chain was identified during a study of graft-versus-host responses after intestinal transplantation. This CDR3 has 14 residues. The germline V gene has CDR1 SGHDN and CDR2 FVKESK. V was cut by 1 base and J by 6 bases, with 13 bases left in between. Responders labeled with CFSE (about 200,000) were plated with about 200,000 irradiated, violet-dye-labeled stimulators. The method was immunoSEQ multiplex PCR; TCRdb's version includes in-frame clones alone and lacks a portion of them. Among about 7,000 clones, around 30% were seen once, and the ten largest hold 6%. The receptor's source is a human patient who was an organ donor for intestinal transplantation. The chain uses TRBV14 and TRBJ2-7, with D unclear. The sequencing here drew on alloreactive CD8+ T cells from a mixed lymphocyte reaction culture, taken before transplantation. Regarding subset: CFSE-low proliferating T cells sorted from approximately six-day pre-transplant mixed lymphocyte reaction (GvH or HvG direction). The CDR3 reads CASSQVQVFSEQYF. CDR3 sequence (DNA): TGTGCCAGCAGCCAAGTTCAGGTCTTCTCCGAGCAGTACTTC.